This section outlines one T cell receptor beta chain sequence together with its context. This entry is derived from a study of PD-1 blockade in classical Hodgkin lymphoma. Autologous stem cell transplantation was followed by relapse in every patient, and brentuximab vedotin exposure varied. The repertoire was sequenced with immunoSEQ multiplex PCR; TCRdb's copy has only in-frame clones and lacks some. Seen here are just under 100,000 clones, approximately 80% observed once, and the top ten hold 9% to 15%. This material consisted of peripheral blood mononuclear cells (PBMCs), taken at baseline. The receptor was derived from a human donor with classical Hodgkin lymphoma.

CDR3 nucleotides: TGTGCCAGCAGTTTAAGTCAGGGGTTGGGCGGGGAGCTGTTTTTT. This codes for CASSLSQGLGGELFF. The chain combines TRBV28 with TRBJ2-2, with TRBD1 as a possible D gene (6 bases). The germline CDR1 and CDR2 sequences are MDHEN and SYDVKM. This CDR3 comprises 15 residues. Trimming took off 2 bases at V and 7 bases at J, with 14 bases between the two ends.